This T cell receptor beta chain was recorded in a study of blood T cells in healthy people across ages. A sample-barcoded 5' primer and a J-beta primer mix were used in a second PCR of roughly 7 to 12 cycles. TCRdb re-analysed the 5' RACE reads in MiXCR, keeping a single row per CDR3 protein. The repertoire consists of around 870,000 distinct CDR3 sequences, with roughly 26% occurring once and the leading ten covering 17%. This clonotype appeared many times. The V end was cut by 4 bases, the J end by 6 bases, with 13 bases between. CDR3 length: 13 amino acids. This chain links TRBV12-3 or TRBV12-4 with TRBJ2-7; D may be TRBD2 (5 bases). This TCR was recovered from a woman of 80 years or more in good health. Sequences were obtained from blood. The CDR3 bases are TGTGCCAGCAGTTCAGTTGGAGGAGGCGAGCAGTACTTC. Protein product: CASSSVGGGEQYF.